In its sample, the clone carrying this T cell receptor (beta chain) ranks as medium-sized. What it binds is unknown. Time point of the sample: sample taken at primary tumor resection. Germline loops: CDR1 MDHEN, CDR2 SYDVKM. This CDR3 contains 15 residues. The trim removed 5 bases at V and 4 bases at J, leaving 9 bases unmatched. This entry is derived from a study of spatial heterogeneity in lung cancer. Overall study context: Sequence detection consistently recorded a greater number of beta-chain than alpha-chain sequences.

General study results and limits: Counts of expanded intratumoral alpha and beta TCRs tracked tumor mutation counts.

Every cDNA TCR molecule received its own unique molecular identifier. TCRdb processed the 5' RACE reads anew with MiXCR; each CDR3 protein has one entry. This sample carries some 2,900 distinct CDR3 sequences, 5.5% to 8% of them seen once, and the ten largest clones take about a tenth. Sequencing was performed on lung tumor tissue, taken at surgery. J is TRBJ2-7 and V is TRBV28; 9 bases align to TRBD1. The TCR comes from a female donor with early-stage non-small cell lung cancer. The CDR3 region is CASSERGQGLYEQYF. CDR3 nucleotides: TGTGCCAGCAGTGAAAGGGGACAGGGACTATACGAGCAGTACTTC.